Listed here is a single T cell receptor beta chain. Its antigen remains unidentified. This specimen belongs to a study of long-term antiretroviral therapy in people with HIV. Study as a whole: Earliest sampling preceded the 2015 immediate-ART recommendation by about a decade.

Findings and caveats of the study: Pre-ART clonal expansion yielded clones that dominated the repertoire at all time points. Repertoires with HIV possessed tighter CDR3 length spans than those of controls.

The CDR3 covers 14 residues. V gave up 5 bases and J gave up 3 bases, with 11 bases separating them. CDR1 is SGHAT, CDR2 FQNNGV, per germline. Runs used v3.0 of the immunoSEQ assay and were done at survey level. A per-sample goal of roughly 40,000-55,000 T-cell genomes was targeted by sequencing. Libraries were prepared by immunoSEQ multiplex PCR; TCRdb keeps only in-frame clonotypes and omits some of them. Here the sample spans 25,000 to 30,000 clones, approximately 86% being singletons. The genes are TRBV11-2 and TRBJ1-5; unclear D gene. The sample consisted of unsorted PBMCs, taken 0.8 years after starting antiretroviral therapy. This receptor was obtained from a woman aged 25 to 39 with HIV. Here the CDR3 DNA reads TGTGCCAGCAGCCCCACAGACATCAATCAGCCCCAGCATTTT. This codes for CASSPTDINQPQHF.